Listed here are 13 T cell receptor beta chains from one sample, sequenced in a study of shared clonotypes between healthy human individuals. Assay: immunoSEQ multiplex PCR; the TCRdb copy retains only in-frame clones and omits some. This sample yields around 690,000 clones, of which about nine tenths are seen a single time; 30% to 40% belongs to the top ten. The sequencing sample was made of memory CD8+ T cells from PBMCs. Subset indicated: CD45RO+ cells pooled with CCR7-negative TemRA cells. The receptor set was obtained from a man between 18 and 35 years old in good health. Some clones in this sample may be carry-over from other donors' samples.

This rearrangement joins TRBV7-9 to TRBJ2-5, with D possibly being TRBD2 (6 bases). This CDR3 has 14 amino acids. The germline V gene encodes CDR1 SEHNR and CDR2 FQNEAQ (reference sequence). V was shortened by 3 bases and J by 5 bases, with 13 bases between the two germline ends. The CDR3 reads CASSFISGGETQYF. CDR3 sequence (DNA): TGTGCCAGCAGCTTTATTAGCGGCGGGGAGACCCAGTACTTC. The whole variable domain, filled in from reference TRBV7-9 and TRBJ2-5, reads DTGVSQNPRHKITKRGQNVTFRCDPISEHNRLYWYRQTLGQGPEFLTYFQNEAQLEKSRLLSDRFSAERPKGSFSTLEIQRTEQGDSAMYLCASSFISGGETQYFGPGTRLLVL.

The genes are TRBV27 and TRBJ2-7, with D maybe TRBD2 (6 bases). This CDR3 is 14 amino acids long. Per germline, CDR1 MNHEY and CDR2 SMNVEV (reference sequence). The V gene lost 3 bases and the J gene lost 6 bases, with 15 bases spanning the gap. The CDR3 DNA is TGTGCCAGCAGTTTTACCGTCCGAGCGGGCGAGCAGTACTTC. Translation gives CASSFTVRAGEQYF.

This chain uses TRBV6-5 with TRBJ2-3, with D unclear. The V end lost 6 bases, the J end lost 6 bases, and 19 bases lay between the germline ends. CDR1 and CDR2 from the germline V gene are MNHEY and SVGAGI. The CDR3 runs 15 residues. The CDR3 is CASSQFSDEKDTQYF. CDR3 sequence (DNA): TGTGCCAGCAGCCAATTTTCGGACGAGAAGGATACGCAGTATTTT.

DNA for the CDR3: TGTGCCAGCACGGCGGGAGGGACGGGTTTCACGCAGTATTTT. It is translated as CASTAGGTGFTQYF. The rearrangement uses TRBV28 and TRBJ2-3; 9 nucleotides align to TRBD2. Looked up from germline, CDR1 is MDHEN and CDR2 is SYDVKM. Trimming removed 7 bases from V and 9 bases from J; junction bases left unmatched: 11. The CDR3 has 14 amino acids.

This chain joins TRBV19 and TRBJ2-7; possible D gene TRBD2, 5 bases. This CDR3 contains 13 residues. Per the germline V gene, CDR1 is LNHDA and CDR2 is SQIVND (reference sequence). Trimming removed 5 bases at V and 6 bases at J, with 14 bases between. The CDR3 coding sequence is TGTGCCAGTAGTCCCGGGGTTGCCGTCGAGCAGTACTTC. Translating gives CASSPGVAVEQYF.

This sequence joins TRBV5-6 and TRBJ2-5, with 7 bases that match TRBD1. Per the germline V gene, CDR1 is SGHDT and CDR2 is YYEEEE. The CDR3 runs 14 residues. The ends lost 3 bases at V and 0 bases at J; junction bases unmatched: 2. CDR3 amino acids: CASSSTGYQETQYF. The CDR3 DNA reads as TGTGCCAGCAGCTCGACAGGGTACCAAGAGACCCAGTACTTC.

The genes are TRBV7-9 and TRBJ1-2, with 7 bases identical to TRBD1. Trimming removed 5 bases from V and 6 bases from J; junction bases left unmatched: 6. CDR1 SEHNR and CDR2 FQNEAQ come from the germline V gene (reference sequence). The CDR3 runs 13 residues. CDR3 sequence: CASSARDRHGYTF. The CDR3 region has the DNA TGTGCCAGCAGCGCCCGGGACAGACATGGCTACACCTTC.

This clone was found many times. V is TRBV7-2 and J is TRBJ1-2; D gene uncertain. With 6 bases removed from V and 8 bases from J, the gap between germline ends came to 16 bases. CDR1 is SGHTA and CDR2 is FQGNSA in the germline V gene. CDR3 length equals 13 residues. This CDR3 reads CASSSSVGWGYTF. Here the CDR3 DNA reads TGTGCCAGCAGTTCGTCGGTAGGCTGGGGCTACACCTTC.

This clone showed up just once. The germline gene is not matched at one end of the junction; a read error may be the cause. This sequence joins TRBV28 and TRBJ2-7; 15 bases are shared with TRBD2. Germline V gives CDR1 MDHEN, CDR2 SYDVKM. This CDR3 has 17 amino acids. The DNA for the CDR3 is TGTGCCAGCAGACCCGGACTAGCGGGAGGGCCCTCCCACGAGCAGTACTTC. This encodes CASRPGLAGGPSHEQYF.

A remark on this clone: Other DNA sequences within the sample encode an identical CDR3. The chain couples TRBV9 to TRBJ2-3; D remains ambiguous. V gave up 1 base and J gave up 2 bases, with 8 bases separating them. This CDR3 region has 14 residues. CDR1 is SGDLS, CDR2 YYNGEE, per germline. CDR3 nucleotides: TGTGCCAGCAGCGTATACGGAACCACAGATACGCAGTATTTT. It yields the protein CASSVYGTTDTQYF.

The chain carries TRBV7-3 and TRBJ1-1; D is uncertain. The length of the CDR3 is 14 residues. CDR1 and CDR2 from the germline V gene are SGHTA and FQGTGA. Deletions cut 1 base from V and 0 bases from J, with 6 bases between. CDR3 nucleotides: TGTGCCAGCAGCTTAAACGGGATGAACACTGAAGCTTTCTTT. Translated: CASSLNGMNTEAFF.

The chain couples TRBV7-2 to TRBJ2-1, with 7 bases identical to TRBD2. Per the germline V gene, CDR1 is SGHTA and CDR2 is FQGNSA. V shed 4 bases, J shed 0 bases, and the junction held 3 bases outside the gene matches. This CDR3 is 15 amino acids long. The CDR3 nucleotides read TGTGCCAGCAGCTGGGACTATAGCTCCTACAATGAGCAGTTCTTC. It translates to CASSWDYSSYNEQFF.

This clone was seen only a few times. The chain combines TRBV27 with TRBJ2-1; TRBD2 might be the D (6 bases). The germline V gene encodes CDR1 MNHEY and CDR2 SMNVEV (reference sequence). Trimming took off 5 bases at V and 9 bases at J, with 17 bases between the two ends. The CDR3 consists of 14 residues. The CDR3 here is CASSPGTALGEQFF. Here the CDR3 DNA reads TGTGCCAGCAGTCCCGGGACTGCCCTAGGTGAGCAGTTCTTC.